The rows below give T cell receptor beta chains drawn from one sample of a study of T cell clones after liver transplantation. Using immunoSEQ multiplex PCR, the repertoire was profiled, and TCRdb retains in-frame clones only, with some absent. This table holds roughly 74,000 clones, 75% to 90% found once. The material sequenced was CD4+ T cells from blood, taken before liver transplant. The receptors originated from a human donor who received a liver transplant. The CDR3 runs from the conserved cysteine through the conserved F or W. The D gene is left open where the match is weak. The size of a clone is reported for some rows only, either as once, few or many, or as a class for expanded clones.

CDR3 protein,CDR3 DNA,J gene,V gene,D gene,clone size
CASSLDLAGGSYNEQFF,TGTGCCAGCAGCTTGGATCTAGCGGGAGGATCCTACAATGAGCAGTTCTTC,TRBJ2-1,TRBV5-6,TRBD2,-
CASSLADSINGYTF,TGCGCCAGCAGCTTGGCAGACAGTATTAATGGCTACACCTTC,TRBJ1-2,TRBV5-1,-,-
CASSFRDWVDEQFF,TGTGCCAGCAGCTTCCGGGACTGGGTGGATGAGCAGTTCTTC,TRBJ2-1,TRBV7-8,-,-
CASHGQTNTGELFF,TGTGCCAGTCATGGGCAGACGAACACCGGGGAGCTGTTTTTT,TRBJ2-2,TRBV7-9,-,-
CASSYSPGPYGYTF,TGTGCCAGCAGTTACTCCCCCGGCCCCTATGGCTACACCTTC,TRBJ1-2,TRBV6-5,-,-
CASSEGEQYF,TGCGCCAGCAGTGAAGGCGAGCAGTACTTC,TRBJ2-7,TRBV10-2,-,once
CATSNRGQINYGYTF,TGTGCCACCAGCAACAGAGGACAGATCAACTATGGCTACACCTTC,TRBJ1-2,TRBV15,-,once
CAWSVQQNTEAFF,TGTGCCTGGAGTGTACAGCAGAACACTGAAGCTTTCTTT,TRBJ1-1,TRBV30,-,-
CASSYTSYEQYF,TGTGCCAGCAGTTATACCTCCTACGAGCAGTACTTC,TRBJ2-7,TRBV6-6,-,-
CASRDSNQPQHF,TGTGCCAGCCGGGATAGCAATCAGCCCCAGCATTTT,TRBJ1-5,TRBV6-5,-,-
CASSLEGPPYEQYF,TGTGCCAGCAGTTTGGAAGGGCCCCCCTACGAGCAGTACTTC,TRBJ2-7,TRBV28,-,-
CASTPYSTGELFF,TGTGCCAGCACCCCTTATAGCACCGGGGAGCTGTTTTTT,TRBJ2-2,TRBV28,-,once
CASSLGPTSGRGNEQFF,TGCGCCAGCAGCTTGGGCCCGACTAGCGGGAGGGGAAATGAGCAGTTCTTC,TRBJ2-1,TRBV5-1,TRBD2,-
CASSLFTGEAFF,TGTGCCAGCAGTTTATTCACAGGGGAGGCTTTCTTT,TRBJ1-1,TRBV28,TRBD1,-
CASSLGPVNYGYTF,TGTGCCAGCAGTTTGGGGCCAGTTAACTATGGCTACACCTTC,TRBJ1-2,TRBV27,-,few
CAWGDRYYGYTF,TGCGCCTGGGGGGACAGGTACTATGGCTACACCTTC,TRBJ1-2,TRBV30,TRBD1,-
CAISAYTQGKDEQYF,TGTGCCATCAGTGCTTACACACAGGGGAAGGACGAGCAGTACTTC,TRBJ2-7,TRBV10-3,TRBD1,-
CASSRRLAANEQFF,TGCGCCAGCAGCAGGAGACTAGCGGCCAATGAGCAGTTCTTC,TRBJ2-1,TRBV5-1,TRBD2,-
CASSAGRGLTDTQYF,TGTGCCAGCAGTGCCGGACGGGGACTCACAGATACGCAGTATTTT,TRBJ2-3,TRBV25-1,-,few
CASRFRVDKVHNEKLFF,TGTGCCAGCAGGTTCCGAGTAGACAAGGTGCATAATGAAAAACTGTTTTTT,TRBJ1-4,TRBV21-1,-,-
CASSLGQGLAGGPRPQYF,TGTGCCAGCAGTCTGGGTCAGGGACTAGCGGGAGGGCCAAGACCGCAGTATTTT,TRBJ2-3,TRBV7-2,TRBD2,-
CASRGGLFEQYF,TGTGCCAGCAGGGGGGGCCTCTTCGAGCAGTACTTC,TRBJ2-7,TRBV6-6,-,few
CASSPYGREREQFF,TGTGCCAGCAGCCCCTATGGGCGGGAGCGTGAGCAGTTCTTC,TRBJ2-1,TRBV4-2,TRBD2,-
CASSLGGTGGTEAFF,TGTGCCAGCAGCCTGGGGGGGACAGGGGGCACTGAAGCTTTCTTT,TRBJ1-1,TRBV6-5,TRBD1,-
CASSSSGAGANVLTF,TGTGCCAGCAGTTCCAGCGGGGCTGGGGCCAACGTCCTGACTTTC,TRBJ2-6,TRBV27,TRBD2,-
CAISYQPGTEAFF,TGTGCCATCAGTTACCAACCCGGGACAGAAGCTTTCTTT,TRBJ1-1,TRBV10-3,-,few
CASSLGLPGETQYF,TGTGCCAGCAGCTTAGGACTCCCCGGAGAGACCCAGTACTTC,TRBJ2-5,TRBV7-3,-,-
CASSTTGGLETQYF,TGCGCCAGCAGCACGACAGGGGGCCTAGAGACCCAGTACTTC,TRBJ2-5,TRBV5-1,TRBD1,-
CASSRPGQNTEAFF,TGTGCCAGCAGCCGCCCGGGACAGAACACTGAAGCTTTCTTT,TRBJ1-1,TRBV14,-,-
CASSFGGQGYSGNTIYF,TGTGCCAGCAGTTTTGGAGGACAGGGCTACTCTGGAAACACCATATATTTT,TRBJ1-3,TRBV28,TRBD1,-
CASSEGWLAPLKDEQFF,TGTGCCAGCAGTGAAGGATGGCTAGCGCCCTTGAAGGATGAGCAGTTCTTC,TRBJ2-1,TRBV25-1,-,-
CASSPTLAARQGAREQYF,TGTGCCAGCTCACCAACTTTAGCGGCAAGACAGGGGGCTAGGGAGCAGTACTTC,TRBJ2-7,TRBV18,TRBD1,-
CASSPPGLGSPGELFF,TGTGCCAGCTCACCACCCGGACTAGGTAGTCCCGGGGAGCTGTTTTTT,TRBJ2-2,TRBV18,TRBD2,-
CASSASGDPYEQYF,TGTGCCAGCAGTGCAAGCGGGGATCCCTACGAGCAGTACTTC,TRBJ2-7,TRBV6-1,TRBD2,-
CASTLTPGLAGGYNEQFF,TGCGCCAGCACCCTAACCCCGGGACTAGCGGGAGGCTACAATGAGCAGTTCTTC,TRBJ2-1,TRBV10-1,TRBD2,-
CASSKASGEWTGNQPQHF,TGTGCCAGCAGCAAAGCTTCGGGGGAGTGGACAGGCAATCAGCCCCAGCATTTT,TRBJ1-5,TRBV21-1,-,once
CASSLAWGTEAFF,TGTGCCAGCAGTCTCGCCTGGGGCACTGAAGCTTTCTTT,TRBJ1-1,TRBV6-6,-,-
CASGLRAPGGYTF,TGTGCCAGCGGACTCAGGGCCCCAGGCGGCTACACCTTC,TRBJ1-2,TRBV2,-,few
CASGGNVLTF,TGTGCCAGCGGAGGCAACGTCCTGACTTTC,TRBJ2-6,TRBV2,-,once
CASSYSGPTGELFF,TGTGCCAGCAGTTACTCAGGACCGACCGGGGAGCTGTTTTTT,TRBJ2-2,TRBV6-6,-,-
CASSPEGQGSGYTF,TGTGCCAGCTCACCCGAAGGTCAGGGTAGTGGCTACACCTTC,TRBJ1-2,TRBV18,-,few
CASSKAADRGPKDEKLFF,TGTGCCAGCAGCAAAGCGGCTGACAGGGGACCTAAGGATGAAAAACTGTTTTTT,TRBJ1-4,TRBV21-1,-,-
CATSRVFSGSLLYNEQFF,TGTGCCACCAGCAGAGTTTTTAGCGGGAGCCTTCTTTACAATGAGCAGTTCTTC,TRBJ2-1,TRBV15,TRBD2,-
CASSADRVYQPQHF,TGTGCCAGTAGTGCCGACAGGGTCTATCAGCCCCAGCATTTT,TRBJ1-5,TRBV19,TRBD1,-
CASSLPTSGPANTGELFF,TGCGCCAGCAGCCTCCCGACTAGCGGGCCTGCGAACACCGGGGAGCTGTTTTTT,TRBJ2-2,TRBV5-1,TRBD2,once
CASSRGPQSTNEKLFF,TGTGCCAGCTCACGCGGTCCCCAATCAACTAATGAAAAACTGTTTTTT,TRBJ1-4,TRBV18,-,-
CASSLAGTGGRGYTF,TGTGCCAGCAGCTTGGCTGGGACAGGGGGCAGGGGCTACACCTTC,TRBJ1-2,TRBV5-4,TRBD1,-
CASSVGPGGAYEQYF,TGTGCCAGCAGCGTAGGACCGGGAGGGGCCTACGAGCAGTACTTC,TRBJ2-7,TRBV9,TRBD2,-
CASSESRYNEQFF,TGTGCCAGCAGTGAATCGCGGTACAATGAGCAGTTCTTC,TRBJ2-1,TRBV6-1,-,few
CASSGSQGGPYEQYF,TGTGCCAGCAGTGGTTCCCAGGGAGGCCCCTACGAGCAGTACTTC,TRBJ2-7,TRBV6-1,-,-
CASIGTATNEQFF,TGTGCCAGCATAGGGACAGCAACCAATGAGCAGTTCTTC,TRBJ2-1,TRBV18,TRBD1,-
CASSYPGQGGPNTEAFF,TGTGCCAGCAGTTATCCGGGACAGGGAGGCCCGAACACTGAAGCTTTCTTT,TRBJ1-1,TRBV28,TRBD1,-
CASSSTGEKFF,TGTGCCAGCAGCTCGACAGGGGAGAAGTTCTTC,TRBJ2-1,TRBV7-3,TRBD1,-
CASSQVAARYQETQYF,TGCGCCAGCAGCCAAGTCGCGGCTCGATACCAAGAGACCCAGTACTTC,TRBJ2-5,TRBV4-1,-,-
CATKPRESGANVLTF,TGTGCCACCAAGCCCCGGGAATCTGGGGCCAACGTCCTGACTTTC,TRBJ2-6,TRBV27,-,-